This T cell receptor beta chain was recorded in a study of T cell repertoires in cytomegalovirus infection (dated by TCRdb to the late 2010s). With respect to the entire study: Peptide stimulations targeted recently identified HLA-C-restricted CMV epitopes, whose presentation resists viral immunomodulation, together with well-studied HLA-B-restricted epitopes. The HLA type of each donor mattered for the analysis, because public TCR beta signatures pointed to carriage of CMV infection along with the matching HLA type.

Concerning this clonotype itself: No cognate antigen has been identified for it. No much larger clone is present one base from it, and per-base qualities are unavailable.

Sequenced using an Illumina HiSeq 1500. TCRdb trimmed public reads at Q25 via fastp, called clones via MiXCR and kept in-frame beta chains. Under each unique CDR3 protein, matching rows form one entry showing the most common genes and DNA. The sample includes a few hundred thousand distinct CDR3 sequences, with 33% observed a single time. The ten largest make up roughly 15% of the sample. Findings and caveats that apply to the study as a whole: In both this cohort and an independent cohort of several hundred donors, the cumulative frequency of public TCR beta family members distinguished carriers of CMV infection plus the relevant HLA type. In the ex vivo response, HLA-C-restricted CMV-specific TCR beta clonotypes were dominant, and in two of eight donors the single most frequent clonotype came from this HLA-C-restricted group.

Explained via the paper, the treatment or condition label denotes: in vitro stimulation with specific CMV peptide epitopes to enrich CMV-specific T cells. This clonotype was obtained from a human donor in good health (CMV status not recorded). Some clones in this sample may be carry-over from other donors' samples. The sample was cultured PBMCs, taken from culture after CMV antigen stimulation.

The DNA sequence is TGTGCCAGCAGCTTAACCCGGGAGGTCACCGGGGAGCTGTTTTTT. Translation gives CASSLTREVTGELFF. The V and J segments used are TRBV7-3 and TRBJ2-2; TRBD2 agrees with 7 junctional bases. Its CDR3 holds 15 amino acids, cysteine through phenylalanine. Of all the DNA, just the CDR3 is kept, 45 bases in frame from base 1. Per the germline V gene, SGHTA is the CDR1 and FQGTGA is the CDR2. V loses 0 bases at its end and J loses 4 bases; junction bases beyond the gene matches: 2.